This TCR beta chain was obtained from a study of OX40 agonist ivuxolimab in advanced cancers. Study background: Patients got intravenous ivuxolimab at 0.01 to 10 mg/kg every 2 weeks. Earlier anti-PD-1, anti-PD-L1 or anti-CTLA-4 therapy was permitted; about 39% had received some. Study outcomes and limitations: Within 6 weeks, CD4+ and CD8+ blood T cells expanded clonally at 0.1 to 3.0 mg/kg. Some of the nonresponding patients also showed low levels of normalized T-cell clonal expansion.

Libraries were prepared by immunoSEQ multiplex PCR; TCRdb keeps only in-frame clonotypes and omits some of them. The sample carries about 50,000 clones, about 88% recorded once. This clone was observed once. Its antigen remains unknown. V was clipped by 4 bases and J by 6 bases, with 14 bases between them. Per germline, CDR1 SGHRS and CDR2 YFSETQ. CDR3 size: 14 residues. J is TRBJ2-1 and V is TRBV5-1, with D maybe TRBD1 (5 bases). This sequence originates from an adult with an advanced solid tumor such as melanoma, head and neck, liver or kidney cancer. Sequenced material: CD4+ or CD8+ T cells sorted from blood, taken in a trial of the OX40 agonist ivuxolimab. CDR3 coding DNA: TGCGCCAGCAGCACCGGACATACTGCCAATGAGCAGTTCTTC. This translates into CASSTGHTANEQFF.